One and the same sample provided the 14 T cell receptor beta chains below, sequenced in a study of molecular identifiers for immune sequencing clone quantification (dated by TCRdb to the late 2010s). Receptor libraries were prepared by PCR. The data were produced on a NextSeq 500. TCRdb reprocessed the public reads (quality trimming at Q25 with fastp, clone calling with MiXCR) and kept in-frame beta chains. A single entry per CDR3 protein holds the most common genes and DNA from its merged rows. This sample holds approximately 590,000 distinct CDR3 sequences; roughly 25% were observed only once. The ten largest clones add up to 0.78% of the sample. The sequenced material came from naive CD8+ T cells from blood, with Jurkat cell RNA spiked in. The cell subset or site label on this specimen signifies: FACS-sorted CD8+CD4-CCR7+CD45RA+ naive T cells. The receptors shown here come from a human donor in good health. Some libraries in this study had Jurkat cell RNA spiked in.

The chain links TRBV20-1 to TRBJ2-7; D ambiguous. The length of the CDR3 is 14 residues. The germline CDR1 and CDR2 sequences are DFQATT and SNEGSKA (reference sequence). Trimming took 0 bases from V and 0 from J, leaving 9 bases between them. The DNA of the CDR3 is TGCAGTGCTAGAGATTTAAGATACTCCTACGAGCAGTACTTC. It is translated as CSARDLRYSYEQYF.

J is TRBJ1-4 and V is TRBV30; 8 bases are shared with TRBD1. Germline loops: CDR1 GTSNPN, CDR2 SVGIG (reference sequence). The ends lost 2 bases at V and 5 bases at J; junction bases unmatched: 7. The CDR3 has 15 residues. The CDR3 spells CAWSFGQGLNEKLFF. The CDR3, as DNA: TGTGCCTGGAGTTTCGGACAGGGACTAAATGAAAAACTGTTTTTT.

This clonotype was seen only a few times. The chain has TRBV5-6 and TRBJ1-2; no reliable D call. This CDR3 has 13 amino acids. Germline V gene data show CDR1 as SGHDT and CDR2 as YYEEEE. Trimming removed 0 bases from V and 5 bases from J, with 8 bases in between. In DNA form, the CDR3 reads TGTGCCAGCAGCTTGGTGACAACTTATGGCTACACCTTC. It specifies CASSLVTTYGYTF.

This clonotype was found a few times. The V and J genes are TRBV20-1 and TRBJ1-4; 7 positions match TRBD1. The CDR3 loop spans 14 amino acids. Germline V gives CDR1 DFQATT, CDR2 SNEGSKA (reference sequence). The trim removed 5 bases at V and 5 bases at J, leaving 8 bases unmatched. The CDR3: CSAGPQGINEKLFF. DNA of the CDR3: TGCAGTGCTGGCCCACAGGGGATCAATGAAAAACTGTTTTTT.

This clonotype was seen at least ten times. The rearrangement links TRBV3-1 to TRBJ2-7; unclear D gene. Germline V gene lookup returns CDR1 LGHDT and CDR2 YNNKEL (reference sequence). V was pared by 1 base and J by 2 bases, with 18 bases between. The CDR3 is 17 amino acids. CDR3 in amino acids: CASSQGLLASATYEQYF. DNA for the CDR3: TGTGCCAGCAGCCAAGGACTCTTGGCGTCGGCGACCTACGAGCAGTACTTC.

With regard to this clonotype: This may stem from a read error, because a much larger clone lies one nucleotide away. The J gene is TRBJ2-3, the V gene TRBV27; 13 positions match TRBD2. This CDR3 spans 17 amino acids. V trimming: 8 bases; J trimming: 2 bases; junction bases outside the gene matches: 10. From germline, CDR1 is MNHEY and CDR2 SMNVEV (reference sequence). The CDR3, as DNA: TGTGCCAGCGGTCAACCGGGACTAGCGGGGCACACAGATACGCAGTATTTT. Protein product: CASGQPGLAGHTDTQYF.

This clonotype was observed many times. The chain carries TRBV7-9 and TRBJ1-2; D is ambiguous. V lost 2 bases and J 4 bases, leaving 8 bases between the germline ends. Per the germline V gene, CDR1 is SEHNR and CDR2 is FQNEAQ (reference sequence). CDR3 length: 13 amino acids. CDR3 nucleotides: TGTGCCAGCAGCTTAAGTAGAAGCTATGGCTACACCTTC. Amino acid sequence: CASSLSRSYGYTF.

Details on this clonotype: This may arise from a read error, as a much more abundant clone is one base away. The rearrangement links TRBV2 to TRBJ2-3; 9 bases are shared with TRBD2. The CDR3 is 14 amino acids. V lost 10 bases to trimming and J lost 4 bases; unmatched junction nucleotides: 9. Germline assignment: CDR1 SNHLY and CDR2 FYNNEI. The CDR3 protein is CANQRGVDADTQYF. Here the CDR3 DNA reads TGTGCCAACCAGCGGGGGGTAGATGCAGATACGCAGTATTTT.

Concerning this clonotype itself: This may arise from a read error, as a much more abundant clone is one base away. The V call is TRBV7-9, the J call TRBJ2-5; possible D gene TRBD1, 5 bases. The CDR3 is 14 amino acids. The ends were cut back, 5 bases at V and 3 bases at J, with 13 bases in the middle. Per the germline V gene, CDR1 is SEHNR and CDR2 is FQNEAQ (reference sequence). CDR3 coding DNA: TGTGCCAGCAGCCGAGTGACAGAGAAAGAGACCCAGTACTTC. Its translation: CASSRVTEKETQYF.

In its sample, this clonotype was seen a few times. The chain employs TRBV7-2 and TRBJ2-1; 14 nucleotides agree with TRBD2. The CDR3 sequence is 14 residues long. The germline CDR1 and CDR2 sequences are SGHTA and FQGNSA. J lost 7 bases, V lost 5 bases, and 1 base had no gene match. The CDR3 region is CASSGTSGSNEQFF. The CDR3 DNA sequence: TGTGCCAGCAGCGGGACTAGCGGGAGTAATGAGCAGTTCTTC.

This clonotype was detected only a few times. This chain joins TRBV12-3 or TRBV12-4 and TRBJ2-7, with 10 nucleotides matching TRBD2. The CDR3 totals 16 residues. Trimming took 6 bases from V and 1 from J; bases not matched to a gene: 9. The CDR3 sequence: CASSSSGRAWSYEQYF. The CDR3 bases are TGTGCCAGCAGCTCAAGCGGGAGGGCCTGGTCCTACGAGCAGTACTTC.

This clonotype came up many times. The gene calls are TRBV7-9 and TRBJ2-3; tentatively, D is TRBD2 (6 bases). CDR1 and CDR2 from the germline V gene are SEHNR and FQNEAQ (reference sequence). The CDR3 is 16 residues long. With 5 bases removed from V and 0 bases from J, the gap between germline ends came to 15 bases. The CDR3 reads CASSAGLTPSTDTQYF. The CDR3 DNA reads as TGTGCCAGCAGCGCGGGACTTACACCTAGCACAGATACGCAGTATTTT.

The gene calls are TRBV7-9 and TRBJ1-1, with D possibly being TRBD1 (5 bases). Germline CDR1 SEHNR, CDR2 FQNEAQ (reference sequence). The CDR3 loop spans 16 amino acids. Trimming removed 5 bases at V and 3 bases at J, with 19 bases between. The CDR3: CASSPSGGFSDTEAFF. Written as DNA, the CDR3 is TGTGCCAGCAGCCCTAGTGGGGGGTTCAGTGACACTGAAGCTTTCTTT.

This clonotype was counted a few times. CDR3 amino acids: CASRQPGGGTEAFF. In DNA form, the CDR3 reads TGTGCCAGCAGACAACCCGGGGGCGGCACTGAAGCTTTCTTT. The chain recombines TRBV6-6 with TRBJ1-1, with D maybe TRBD1 (6 bases). Germline CDR1 and CDR2: MNHNY and SVGAGI (reference sequence). V dropped 6 bases and J dropped 4 bases, with 15 bases sitting between them. The CDR3 length is 14 residues.